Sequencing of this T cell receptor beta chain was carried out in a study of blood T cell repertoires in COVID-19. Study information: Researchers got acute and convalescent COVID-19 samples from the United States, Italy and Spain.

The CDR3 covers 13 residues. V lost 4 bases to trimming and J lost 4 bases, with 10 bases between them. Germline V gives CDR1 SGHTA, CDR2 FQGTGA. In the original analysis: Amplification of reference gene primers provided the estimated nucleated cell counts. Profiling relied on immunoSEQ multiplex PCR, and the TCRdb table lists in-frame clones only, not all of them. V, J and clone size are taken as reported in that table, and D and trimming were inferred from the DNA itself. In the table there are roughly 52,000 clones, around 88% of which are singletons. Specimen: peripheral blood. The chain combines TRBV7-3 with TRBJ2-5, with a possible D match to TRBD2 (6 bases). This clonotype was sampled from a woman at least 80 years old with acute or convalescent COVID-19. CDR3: CASSSGVRETQYF. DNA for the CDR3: TGTGCCAGCAGCTCGGGGGTACGAGAGACCCAGTACTTC.